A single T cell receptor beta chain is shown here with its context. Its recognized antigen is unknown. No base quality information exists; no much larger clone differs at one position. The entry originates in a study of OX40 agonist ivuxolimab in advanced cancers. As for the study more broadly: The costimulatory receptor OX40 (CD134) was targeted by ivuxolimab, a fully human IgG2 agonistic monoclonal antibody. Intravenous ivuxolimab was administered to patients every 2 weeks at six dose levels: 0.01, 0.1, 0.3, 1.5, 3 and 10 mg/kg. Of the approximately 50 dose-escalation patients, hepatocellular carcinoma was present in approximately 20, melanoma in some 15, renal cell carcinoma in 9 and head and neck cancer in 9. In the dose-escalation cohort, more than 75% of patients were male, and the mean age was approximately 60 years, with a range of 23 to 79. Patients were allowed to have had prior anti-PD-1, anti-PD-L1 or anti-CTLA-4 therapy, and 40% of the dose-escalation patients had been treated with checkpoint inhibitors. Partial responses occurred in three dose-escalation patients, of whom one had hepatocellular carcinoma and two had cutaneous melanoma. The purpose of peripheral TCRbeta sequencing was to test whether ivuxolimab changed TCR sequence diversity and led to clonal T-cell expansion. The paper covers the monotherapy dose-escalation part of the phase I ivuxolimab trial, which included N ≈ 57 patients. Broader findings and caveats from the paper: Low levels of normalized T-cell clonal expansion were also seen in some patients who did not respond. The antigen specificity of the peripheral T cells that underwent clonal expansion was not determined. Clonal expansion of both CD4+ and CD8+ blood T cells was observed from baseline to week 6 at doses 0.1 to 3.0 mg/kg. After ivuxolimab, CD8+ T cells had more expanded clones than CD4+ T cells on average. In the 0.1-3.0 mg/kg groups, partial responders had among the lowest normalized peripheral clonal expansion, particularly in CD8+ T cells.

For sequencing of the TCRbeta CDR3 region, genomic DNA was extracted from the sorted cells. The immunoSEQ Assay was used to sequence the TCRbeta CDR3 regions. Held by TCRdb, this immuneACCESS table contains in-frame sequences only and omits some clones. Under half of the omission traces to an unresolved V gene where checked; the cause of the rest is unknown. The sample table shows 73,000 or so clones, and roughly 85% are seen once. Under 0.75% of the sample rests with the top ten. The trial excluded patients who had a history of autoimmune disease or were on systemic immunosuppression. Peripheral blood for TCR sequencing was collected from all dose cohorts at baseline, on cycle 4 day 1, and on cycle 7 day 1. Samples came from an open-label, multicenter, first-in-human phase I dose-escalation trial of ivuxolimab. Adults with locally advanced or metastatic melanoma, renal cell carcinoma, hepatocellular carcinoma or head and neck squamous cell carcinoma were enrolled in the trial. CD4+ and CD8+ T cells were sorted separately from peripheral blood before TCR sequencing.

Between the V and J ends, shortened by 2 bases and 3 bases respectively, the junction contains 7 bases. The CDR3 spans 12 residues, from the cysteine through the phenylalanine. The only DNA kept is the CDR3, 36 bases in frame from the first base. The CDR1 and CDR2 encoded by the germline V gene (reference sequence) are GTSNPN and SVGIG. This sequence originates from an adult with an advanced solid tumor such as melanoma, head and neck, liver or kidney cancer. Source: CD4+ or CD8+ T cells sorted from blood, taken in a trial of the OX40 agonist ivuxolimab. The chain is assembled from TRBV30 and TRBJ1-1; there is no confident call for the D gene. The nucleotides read TGTGCCTGGAGTAACGACGACACTGAAGCTTTCTTT. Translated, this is CAWSNDDTEAFF.